This T cell receptor (beta chain) was observed in a study of cytomegalovirus exposure and HLA in healthy donors. Amplification used 60 Vbeta primers and 13 Jbeta primers. Measured with immunoSEQ multiplex PCR; TCRdb has only the in-frame clones, and not every one. The table lists roughly 140,000 clones, almost 85% of them singletons. Germline V gene lookup returns CDR1 SGHAT and CDR2 FQNNGV. The V end lost 0 bases, the J end lost 10 bases, and 21 bases lay between the germline ends. There are 16 residues in the CDR3. V usage is TRBV11-2 and J usage is TRBJ1-1, with a tentative D call TRBD1 (5 bases). Material: PBMCs. The clonotype was recovered from a man aged 25-45 years in good health and CMV-seropositive. CDR3 sequence (DNA): TGTGCCAGCAGCTTAGACTTGCGGGGCACCTTATCGGGAGCTTTCTTT. It translates to CASSLDLRGTLSGAFF.